This is a list of T cell receptor beta chains from one sample in a study of OX40 agonist ivuxolimab in advanced cancers. This table comes from immunoSEQ multiplex PCR, and its TCRdb copy is limited to in-frame clones, with some not included. The sample lists approximately 76,000 clones; approximately 93% were seen once. The source material was CD4+ or CD8+ T cells sorted from blood, sampled in a trial of the OX40 agonist ivuxolimab. The receptors were gathered from an adult with an advanced solid tumor such as melanoma, head and neck, liver or kidney cancer. Both conserved end residues are part of each CDR3. The D gene is left open where the match is weak. Part of the rows lack a size; the others show once, few, many or a class for expanded clones.

TRBV5-1	-	TRBJ2-7	TRBD1	CASSSGTGVPHEQYF	TGCGCCAGCAGCTCCGGGACAGGGGTACCCCACGAGCAGTACTTC
TRBV4-1	-	TRBJ1-2	-	CASSQGTGGYTF	TGCGCCAGCAGCCAAGGAACGGGAGGCTACACCTTC
TRBV5-1	-	TRBJ2-7	-	CASSPINRDPEQYF	TGCGCCAGCAGCCCAATAAACAGGGACCCCGAGCAGTACTTC
TRBV27	-	TRBJ1-2	-	CASSSIGKGGYTF	TGTGCCAGCAGTTCCATAGGGAAGGGCGGCTACACCTTC
TRBV19	-	TRBJ1-3	TRBD1	CASSLPGTASSGNTIYF	TGTGCCAGTAGTCTCCCCGGGACAGCGAGCTCTGGAAACACCATATATTTT
TRBV27	-	TRBJ1-5	-	CASSTQQGWNQPQHF	TGTGCCAGCAGTACACAGCAGGGGTGGAATCAGCCCCAGCATTTT
TRBV7-9	-	TRBJ2-7	-	CASHDRTGDEQYF	TGTGCCAGCCACGACAGGACCGGGGACGAGCAGTACTTC
TRBV13	-	TRBJ2-1	TRBD2	CASSSRDYPYNEQFF	TGTGCCAGCAGCTCCCGGGACTACCCCTACAATGAGCAGTTCTTC
TRBV27	-	TRBJ2-7	-	CASSFGGPRDGPYEQYF	TGTGCCAGCAGTTTTGGAGGGCCCCGGGACGGGCCCTACGAGCAGTACTTC
TRBV4-3	-	TRBJ2-2	-	CASSQYSAGELFF	TGCGCCAGCAGCCAGTACTCCGCCGGGGAGCTGTTTTTT
TRBV21-1	-	TRBJ1-2	-	CASTNQKETGVNYGYTF	TGTGCCAGCACCAATCAGAAAGAGACAGGGGTCAACTATGGCTACACCTTC
TRBV27	-	TRBJ2-1	-	CASSPQAGSSYNEQFF	TGTGCCAGCAGTCCCCAGGCGGGGTCCTCCTACAATGAGCAGTTCTTC
TRBV27	-	TRBJ2-1	TRBD2	CASSPLAGLYNEQFF	TGTGCCAGCAGCCCCCTAGCGGGCCTGTACAATGAGCAGTTCTTC
TRBV11-2	-	TRBJ2-7	-	CASSLGQSDEQYF	TGTGCCAGCAGCCTTGGACAGTCGGACGAGCAGTACTTC
TRBV11-2	-	TRBJ2-3	-	CASSFGGTDTQYF	TGTGCCAGCAGCTTCGGGGGTACAGATACGCAGTATTTT
TRBV30	-	TRBJ2-1	TRBD2	CAIDSGRYNEQFF	TGTGCCATCGATAGCGGGAGGTACAATGAGCAGTTCTTC
TRBV4-1	once	TRBJ2-7	-	CASSSHVRASEQYF	TGCGCCAGCAGCTCCCACGTCCGGGCCTCTGAGCAGTACTTC
TRBV9	-	TRBJ2-5	-	CASSVGHRQETQYF	TGTGCCAGCAGCGTAGGTCACAGACAAGAGACCCAGTACTTC
TRBV2	-	TRBJ2-7	TRBD1	CASNPRDRTYEQYF	TGTGCCAGTAACCCCCGGGACAGAACCTACGAGCAGTACTTC
TRBV18	-	TRBJ2-1	-	CASSRAVPYNEQFF	TGTGCCAGCTCACGGGCAGTACCCTACAATGAGCAGTTCTTC
TRBV28	-	TRBJ2-7	-	CASSLTGAYEQYF	TGTGCCAGCAGTTTGACGGGGGCCTACGAGCAGTACTTC
TRBV7-9	-	TRBJ2-1	TRBD2	CASSIKGLAGGGEQFF	TGTGCCAGCAGCATCAAGGGACTAGCGGGAGGTGGTGAGCAGTTCTTC
TRBV5-6	-	TRBJ1-5	-	CASSFFSFSNQPQHF	TGTGCCAGCAGCTTTTTCTCCTTTAGCAATCAGCCCCAGCATTTT
TRBV9	-	TRBJ2-7	-	CASSEGGDRSHEQYF	TGTGCCAGCAGCGAGGGAGGGGACAGGTCCCACGAGCAGTACTTC
TRBV5-4	-	TRBJ2-1	TRBD2	CASSLRELAGGKQFF	TGTGCCAGCAGCTTACGAGAGCTAGCGGGGGGTAAGCAGTTCTTC
TRBV2	-	TRBJ2-1	TRBD2	CATPSPLGGSANEQFF	TGTGCCACCCCCAGCCCCCTGGGGGGGTCGGCCAATGAGCAGTTCTTC
TRBV23-1	-	TRBJ1-3	-	CASSPPDRSGNTIYF	TGCGCCAGCAGTCCACCCGACAGGTCTGGAAACACCATATATTTT
TRBV27	-	TRBJ1-1	-	CASSLQHGSGTEAFF	TGTGCCAGCAGTTTACAACACGGGTCGGGCACTGAAGCTTTCTTT
TRBV29-1	-	TRBJ1-5	-	CSVGERNQPQHF	TGCAGCGTTGGGGAACGCAATCAGCCCCAGCATTTT
TRBV5-8	-	TRBJ1-1	-	CASSSPFVRNTEAFF	TGTGCCAGCAGCTCCCCGTTTGTCAGGAACACTGAAGCTTTCTTT
TRBV7-2	-	TRBJ2-7	TRBD2	CASSLFSGTETGNEQYF	TGTGCCAGCAGCTTGTTTAGCGGGACCGAAACTGGCAACGAGCAGTACTTC
TRBV6-5	-	TRBJ2-3	TRBD2	CASSQGLAGADTQYF	TGTGCCAGCAGCCAGGGACTAGCGGGAGCAGATACGCAGTATTTT